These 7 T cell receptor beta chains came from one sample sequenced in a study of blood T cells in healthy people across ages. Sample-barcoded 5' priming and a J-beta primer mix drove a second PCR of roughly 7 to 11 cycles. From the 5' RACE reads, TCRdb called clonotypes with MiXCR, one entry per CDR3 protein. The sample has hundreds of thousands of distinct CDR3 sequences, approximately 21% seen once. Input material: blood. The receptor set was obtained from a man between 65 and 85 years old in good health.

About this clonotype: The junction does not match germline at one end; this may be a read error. The CDR3 loop is CASSVMPSRGELLF. The CDR3 DNA reads as TGTGCCAGCAGTGTAATGCCTAGTAGGGGGGAGCTGCTTTTT. J is TRBJ2-2 and V is TRBV2; D possibly uses TRBD1 or TRBD2 (6 bases each). Per the germline V gene, CDR1 is SNHLY and CDR2 is FYNNEI. The CDR3 loop spans 14 amino acids.

This CDR3 is CASSTPEGEQYF. The CDR3, as DNA: TGTGCCAGTTCTACCCCGGAGGGCGAGCAGTACTTC. This chain links TRBV2 with TRBJ2-7; D possibly corresponds to TRBD2 (6 bases). The V gene lost 9 bases and the J gene lost 6 bases, with 15 bases spanning the gap. The CDR3 runs 12 residues. Germline CDR1 and CDR2: SNHLY and FYNNEI.

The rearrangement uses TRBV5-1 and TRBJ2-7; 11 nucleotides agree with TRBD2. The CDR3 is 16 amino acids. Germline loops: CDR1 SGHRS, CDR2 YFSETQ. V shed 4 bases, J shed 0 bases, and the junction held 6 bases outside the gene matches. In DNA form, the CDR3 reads TGCGCCAGCAGCCCTGGACTAGCGGGCTTCTCCTACGAGCAGTACTTC. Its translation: CASSPGLAGFSYEQYF.

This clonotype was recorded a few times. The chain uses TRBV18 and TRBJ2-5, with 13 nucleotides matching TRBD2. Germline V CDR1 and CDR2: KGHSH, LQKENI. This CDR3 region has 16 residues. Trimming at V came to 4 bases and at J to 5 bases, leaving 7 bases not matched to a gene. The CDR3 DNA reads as TGTGCCAGCTCACTCGGACTAGCGGGAGAGGTGGAGACCCAGTACTTC. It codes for CASSLGLAGEVETQYF.

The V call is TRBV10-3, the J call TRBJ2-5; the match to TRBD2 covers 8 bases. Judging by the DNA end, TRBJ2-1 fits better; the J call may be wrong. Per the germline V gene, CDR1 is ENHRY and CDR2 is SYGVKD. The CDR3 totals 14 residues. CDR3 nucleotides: TGTGCCATCAGTGATGGGCGGGGGGACCTGGAGCAGTTCTTC. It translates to CAISDGRGDLEQFF.

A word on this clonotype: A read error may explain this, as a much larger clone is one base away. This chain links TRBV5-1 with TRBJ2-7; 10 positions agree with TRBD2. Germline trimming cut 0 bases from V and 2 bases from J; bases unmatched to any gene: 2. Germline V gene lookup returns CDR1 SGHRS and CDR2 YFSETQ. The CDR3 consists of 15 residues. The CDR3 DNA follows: TGCGCCAGCAGCTTGGCTAGCGGGAGTACCTACGAGCAGTACTTC. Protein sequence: CASSLASGSTYEQYF.

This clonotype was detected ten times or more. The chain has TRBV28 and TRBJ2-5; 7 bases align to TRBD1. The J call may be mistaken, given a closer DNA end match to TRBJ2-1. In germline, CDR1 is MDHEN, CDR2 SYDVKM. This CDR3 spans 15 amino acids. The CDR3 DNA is TGTGCCAGCAGTTTGAAAGGGGGCGCAAAAAATGAGCAGTTCTTC. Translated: CASSLKGGAKNEQFF.